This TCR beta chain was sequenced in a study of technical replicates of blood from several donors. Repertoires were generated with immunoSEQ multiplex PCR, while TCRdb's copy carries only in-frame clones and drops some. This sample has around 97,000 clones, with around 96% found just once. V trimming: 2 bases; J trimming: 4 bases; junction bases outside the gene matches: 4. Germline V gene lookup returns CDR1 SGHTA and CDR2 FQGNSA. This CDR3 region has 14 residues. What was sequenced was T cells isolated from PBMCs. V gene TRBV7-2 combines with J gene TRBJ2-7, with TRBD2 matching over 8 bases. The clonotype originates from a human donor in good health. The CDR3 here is CASSLYGTRYEQYF. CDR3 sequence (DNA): TGTGCCAGCAGCTTATACGGGACTAGATACGAGCAGTACTTC.